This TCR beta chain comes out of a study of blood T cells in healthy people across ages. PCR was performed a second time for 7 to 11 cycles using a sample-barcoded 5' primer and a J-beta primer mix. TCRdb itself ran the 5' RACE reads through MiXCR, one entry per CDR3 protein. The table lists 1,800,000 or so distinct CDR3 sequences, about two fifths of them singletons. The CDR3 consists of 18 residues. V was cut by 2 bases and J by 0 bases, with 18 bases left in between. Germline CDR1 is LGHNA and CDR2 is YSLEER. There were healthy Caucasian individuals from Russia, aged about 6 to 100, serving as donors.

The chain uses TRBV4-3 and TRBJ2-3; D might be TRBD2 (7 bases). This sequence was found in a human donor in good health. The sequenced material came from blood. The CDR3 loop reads CASSQNPAGATSTDTQYF. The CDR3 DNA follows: TGCGCCAGCAGCCAAAACCCCGCGGGGGCGACTAGCACAGATACGCAGTATTTT.